Presented here are 3 T cell receptor beta chains from one specimen sequenced in a study of spatial heterogeneity in lung cancer. Each CDR3 protein gets one entry after TCRdb re-called the 5' RACE reads with MiXCR. This table has 6,000 to 8,000 distinct CDR3 sequences, 4.5% to 7% appearing once. Time point described: sample taken at primary tumor resection. Tumor, nontumor lung or frozen PBMC supplied whole RNA that was sequenced unsorted. This specimen was normal lung tissue next to the tumor, taken at surgery. The receptors were gathered from a female donor with early-stage non-small cell lung cancer.

On this clonotype: No conserved phenylalanine or tryptophan is present at the end of the CDR3, so a read error is the likely explanation. This beta chain is an unintended read in a library built for alpha chains; its size means little. The J gene is TRBJ2-2, the V gene TRBV20-1; possible D gene TRBD2, 8 bases. The CDR3 is made up of 19 amino acids. Per germline, CDR1 DFQATT and CDR2 SNEGSKA (reference sequence). Trimming cost V 5 bases and J 5 bases, with 30 bases left between them. The CDR3 coding sequence is TGCAGTGCTGAGGACAGGAAGGGATCAGCGGGAGTCCGGACCGGGGAGCTGTTTATT. Translating it yields CSAEDRKGSAGVRTGELFI.

This clonotype was seen ten or more times. This beta chain came through as a stray read in a library set up for alpha chains, and its size says little. The chain carries TRBV5-1 and TRBJ2-1, with 9 bases fitting TRBD2. The V gene's germline CDR1 is SGHRS and CDR2 YFSETQ. The CDR3 has 15 residues. Trimming at V came to 0 bases and at J to 3 bases, leaving 1 base not matched to a gene. This CDR3 reads CASSLDSGSYNEQFF. The CDR3 DNA reads as TGCGCCAGCAGCTTGGATAGCGGGAGCTACAATGAGCAGTTCTTC.

As to this clonotype: This beta chain slipped into a library made for alpha chains as a stray read, so its size is not meaningful. CDR3 amino acids: CASSYGFQETQYF. The DNA of the CDR3 is TGTGCCAGCAGTTACGGCTTTCAAGAGACCCAGTACTTC. This chain connects TRBV6-6 to TRBJ2-5; the D is unclear. Trimming left V 2 bases short and J 2 bases short, with 6 bases between. The V gene's germline CDR1 is MNHNY and CDR2 SVGAGI (reference sequence). The CDR3 consists of 13 residues.